Listed here is a single T cell receptor beta chain. Its antigen remains unknown. The CDR3 is made up of 12 amino acids. Germline loops: CDR1 MDHEN, CDR2 SYDVKM. V lost 6 bases and J 2 bases, leaving 6 bases between the germline ends. This record belongs to a study of vaccination and CD4 T cells after COVID-19. Study at large: Median time from COVID diagnosis to post-COVID sampling was about 14 weeks (35 to 161). Overlapping peptides covering the spike proteins of SARS-CoV-2, HCoV-NL63, HCoV-OC43 and HCoV-229E were added to stimulate cells. The study's findings and limits: Nearly all convalescent vaccine-specific clones, 304 of 307, recognized only SARS-CoV-2 spike.

Sequenced with the Oncomine TCR Beta short-read assay was DNA taken from cultured CD4+ T cells. TCRdb independently ran MiXCR on the PCR reads; one entry per CDR3 protein. This table holds about 14,000 distinct CDR3 sequences, 40% to 60% found once. The treatment is: approximately 9-day PBMC culture with coronavirus spike peptide pools or control peptides (ViraFEST assay). The sample consisted of CD4+ T cells from blood, cultured in vitro, taken before SARS-CoV-2 vaccination. This clonotype was obtained from a human donor who had recovered from COVID-19. The chain has TRBV28 and TRBJ2-3, with unresolved D. In DNA, the CDR3 is TGTGCCAGCAGGGGGATCACAGATACGCAGTATTTT. Its translation: CASRGITDTQYF.